Presented here are 15 T cell receptor beta chains from one specimen sequenced in a study of beta chain features in type 1 diabetes. Expressed TCRB transcripts were sequenced, since all the RNA that had been isolated was reverse transcribed. Assay used: immunoSEQ multiplex PCR; TCRdb lists only in-frame clones, some missing. This sample has around 170,000 clones, with over 7.5% found just once. The source material was central memory CD4+ T cells from blood. These receptors were taken from a woman between 18 and 30 years old in good health.

This clone has more than one count but fewer than ten. This chain connects TRBV4-2 to TRBJ2-1; D not certain. Germline CDR1 is LGHNA and CDR2 is YNFKEQ. This CDR3 has 13 residues. The V gene lost 3 bases and the J gene lost 10 bases, with 13 bases spanning the gap. The CDR3 protein is CASSQGYRMEQFF. In DNA form, the CDR3 reads TGTGCCAGCAGCCAGGGCTACCGTATGGAGCAGTTCTTC.

For the CDR3, the DNA is TGTGCCAGCAGCAGGACTAGCGGGAGGGCCATGTATACGCAGTATTTT. It yields the protein CASSRTSGRAMYTQYF. V usage is TRBV9 and J usage is TRBJ2-3, with TRBD2 matching over 15 bases. The CDR3 totals 16 residues. Germline assignment: CDR1 SGDLS and CDR2 YYNGEE. With 4 bases clipped from V and 7 bases from J, the junction kept 7 bases outside the gene matches.

The chain employs TRBV7-9 and TRBJ2-1; 7 nucleotides align to TRBD1. Germline CDR1 and CDR2: SEHNR and FQNEAQ (reference sequence). The CDR3 is 15 amino acids. Trimming removed 3 bases from V and 5 bases from J; junction bases left unmatched: 7. CDR3: CASSFPPRGHNEQFF. The CDR3 DNA follows: TGTGCCAGCAGCTTCCCTCCGAGGGGGCACAATGAGCAGTTCTTC.

This clone was seen ten or more times. The chain combines TRBV19 with TRBJ1-1; D not resolved. This CDR3 is built from 10 residues. V dropped 9 bases and J dropped 1 base, with 3 bases sitting between them. Germline CDR1 and CDR2: LNHDA and SQIVND (reference sequence). This CDR3 is CARQNTEAFF. The CDR3 coding sequence is TGTGCCAGACAGAACACTGAAGCTTTCTTT.

This clone was counted only a few times. This chain uses TRBV6-1 with TRBJ2-7; 11 nucleotides agree with TRBD1. Germline values: CDR1 MNHNS, CDR2 SASEGT. This CDR3 region has 15 residues. The V and J ends lost 6 bases and 2 bases, in that order; junction bases with no gene match: 6. CDR3 residues: CASRIPGQGAYEQYF. The CDR3, as DNA: TGTGCCAGCAGGATACCGGGACAGGGGGCCTACGAGCAGTACTTC.

The chain carries TRBV19 and TRBJ1-2; no clear D gene. CDR3 size: 16 residues. Trimming pared 3 bases from V and 4 bases from J, leaving 18 bases between. From germline, CDR1 is LNHDA and CDR2 SQIVND (reference sequence). The CDR3 DNA follows: TGTGCCAGTAGTATGACCGGGAACTTTCACCCCTATGGCTACACCTTC. Protein sequence: CASSMTGNFHPYGYTF.

The sample holds a few counts of this clone. The rearrangement links TRBV12-5 to TRBJ2-3, with a tentative D call TRBD2 (6 bases). Germline loops: CDR1 LGHNT, CDR2 FRNRAP. V lost 8 bases and J 0 bases, leaving 12 bases between the germline ends. The CDR3 runs to 14 residues. This CDR3 is CASIPSASTDTQYF. The CDR3, as DNA: TGTGCTAGTATCCCTAGCGCGAGCACAGATACGCAGTATTTT.

Only a few counts were recorded for this clone. The chain is built from TRBV10-3 and TRBJ2-7; 7 bases align to TRBD1. Germline V gene data show CDR1 as ENHRY and CDR2 as SYGVKD. The CDR3 runs 15 residues. Trimming at V came to 2 bases and at J to 3 bases, leaving 7 bases not matched to a gene. The CDR3 DNA reads TGTGCCATCAGTGAGCCCGGGACAGAAGTCTACGAGCAGTACTTC. Amino acid sequence: CAISEPGTEVYEQYF.

This clone was counted only a few times. This chain links TRBV7-2 with TRBJ2-7, with 8 bases that match TRBD1. Germline assignment: CDR1 SGHTA and CDR2 FQGNSA. Trimming took 5 bases from V and 6 from J; bases not matched to a gene: 6. The CDR3 is made up of 13 amino acids. CDR3 sequence reads: CASSRGQAREQYF. Written as DNA, the CDR3 is TGTGCCAGCAGCCGGGGACAGGCCCGCGAGCAGTACTTC.

The chain links TRBV29-1 to TRBJ1-1, with D tentatively TRBD1 (6 bases). Germline loops: CDR1 SQVTM, CDR2 ANQGSEA. V lost 3 bases and J 0 bases, leaving 8 bases between the germline ends. The CDR3 extends over 13 amino acids. The CDR3 sequence is CSVEGHLNTEAFF. In nucleotides, the CDR3 is TGCAGCGTTGAGGGACATTTGAACACTGAAGCTTTCTTT.

A few counts support this clone. V usage is TRBV29-1 and J usage is TRBJ1-4, with TRBD1 as a possible D gene (6 bases). The CDR3 has 15 amino acids. V gave up 6 bases and J gave up 8 bases, with 22 bases separating them. The germline V gene encodes CDR1 SQVTM and CDR2 ANQGSEA. CDR3 loop: CSVARNTGSGEKLFF. In nucleotides, the CDR3 is TGCAGCGTGGCGAGGAACACAGGGTCCGGGGAAAAACTGTTTTTT. Based on the CDR3 plus reference TRBV29-1 and TRBJ1-4, the full variable domain is SAVISQKPSRDICQRGTSLTIQCQVDSQVTMMFWYRQQPGQSLTLIATANQGSEATYESGFVIDKFPISRPNLTFSTLTVSNMSPEDSSIYLCSVARNTGSGEKLFFGSGTQLSVL.

The chain carries TRBV5-6 and TRBJ2-7, with 9 bases aligning to TRBD2. Trimming removed 4 bases from V and 6 bases from J; junction bases left unmatched: 8. The length of the CDR3 is 14 residues. Germline V CDR1 and CDR2: SGHDT, YYEEEE. The CDR3 reads CASSPTGTSREQYF. CDR3 nucleotide sequence: TGTGCCAGCAGCCCAACTGGGACTAGCCGCGAGCAGTACTTC.

This chain connects TRBV1 to TRBJ1-6. TRBV1 is given as a pseudogene. The CDR3 runs 15 residues. Written as DNA, the CDR3 is TGCACCAGCAAAGCGGTGGCATCCTATAATTCACCCCTCCACTTT. It translates to CTSKAVASYNSPLHF.

The rearrangement links TRBV7-9 to TRBJ1-2; 7 bases are a match to TRBD1. Germline CDR1 reads SEHNR; CDR2 reads FQNEAQ (reference sequence). The CDR3 contains 13 residues. V lost 0 bases and J lost 6; bases outside the gene matches: 1. As DNA, the CDR3 is TGTGCCAGCAGCTTAGCCCAGGGGGATGGCTACACCTTC. Protein product: CASSLAQGDGYTF.

This clone was found a few times. The rearrangement uses TRBV29-1 and TRBJ1-4, with 9 nucleotides matching TRBD1. Trimming took 4 bases from V and 8 from J; bases not matched to a gene: 2. CDR3 length equals 12 residues. In germline, CDR1 is SQVTM, CDR2 ANQGSEA. CDR3 sequence: CSVGGQGEKLFF. CDR3 DNA sequence: TGCAGCGTTGGGGGACAGGGAGAAAAACTGTTTTTT. Drawing the rest from reference TRBV29-1 and TRBJ1-4, the complete variable domain is SAVISQKPSRDICQRGTSLTIQCQVDSQVTMMFWYRQQPGQSLTLIATANQGSEATYESGFVIDKFPISRPNLTFSTLTVSNMSPEDSSIYLCSVGGQGEKLFFGSGTQLSVL.